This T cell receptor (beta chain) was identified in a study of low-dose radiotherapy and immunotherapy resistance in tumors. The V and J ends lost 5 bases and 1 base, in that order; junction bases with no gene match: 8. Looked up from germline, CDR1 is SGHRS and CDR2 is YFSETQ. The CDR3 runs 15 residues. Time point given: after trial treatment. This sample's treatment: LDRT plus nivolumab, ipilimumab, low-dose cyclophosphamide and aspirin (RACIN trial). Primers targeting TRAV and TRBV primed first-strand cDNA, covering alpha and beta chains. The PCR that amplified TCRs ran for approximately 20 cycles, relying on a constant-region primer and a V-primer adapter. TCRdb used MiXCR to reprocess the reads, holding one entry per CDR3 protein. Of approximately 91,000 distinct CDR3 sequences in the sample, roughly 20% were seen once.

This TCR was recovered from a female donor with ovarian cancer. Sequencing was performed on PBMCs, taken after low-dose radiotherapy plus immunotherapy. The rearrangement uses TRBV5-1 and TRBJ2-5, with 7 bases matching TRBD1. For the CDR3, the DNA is TGCGCCAGCAGTGAGGGGGCCCAAAGCCAAGAGACCCAGTACTTC. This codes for CASSEGAQSQETQYF.